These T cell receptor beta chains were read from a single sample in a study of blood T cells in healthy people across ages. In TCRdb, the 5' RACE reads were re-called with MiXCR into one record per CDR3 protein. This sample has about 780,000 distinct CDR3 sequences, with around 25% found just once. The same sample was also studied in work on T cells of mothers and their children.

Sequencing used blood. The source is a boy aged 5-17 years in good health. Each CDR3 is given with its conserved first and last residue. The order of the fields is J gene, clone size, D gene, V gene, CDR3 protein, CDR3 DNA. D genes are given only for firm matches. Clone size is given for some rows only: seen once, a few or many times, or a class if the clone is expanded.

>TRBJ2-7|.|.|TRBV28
CASSFISLPYEQYF
TGTGCCAGCAGTTTTATCAGCCTCCCGTACGAGCAGTACTTC
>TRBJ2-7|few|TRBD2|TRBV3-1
CASSQARLAGGVEQYF
TGTGCCAGCAGCCAAGCACGACTAGCGGGGGGTGTTGAGCAGTACTTC
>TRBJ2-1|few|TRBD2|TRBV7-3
CASSREAGDDEQFF
TGTGCCAGCAGCCGAGAAGCGGGGGATGATGAGCAGTTCTTC
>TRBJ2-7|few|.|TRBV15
CATSRDPHGAYEQYF
TGTGCCACCAGCAGAGATCCCCACGGAGCCTACGAGCAGTACTTC
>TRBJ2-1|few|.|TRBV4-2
CASSQRGGTTDEQFF
TGTGCCAGCAGCCAGAGGGGGGGGACCACGGATGAGCAGTTCTTC
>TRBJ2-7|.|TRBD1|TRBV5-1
CASSPDWTGSYEQYF
TGCGCCAGCAGCCCTGATTGGACAGGGTCCTACGAGCAGTACTTC
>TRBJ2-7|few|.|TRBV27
CASSSKGVYEQYF
TGTGCCAGCAGTTCCAAAGGGGTCTACGAGCAGTACTTC
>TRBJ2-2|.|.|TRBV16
CASSQLVSTGELFF
TGTGCCAGCAGCCAATTAGTCTCCACCGGGGAGCTGTTTTTT
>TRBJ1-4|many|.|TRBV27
CASSLLPGSGEKLFF
TGTGCCAGCAGTCTCCTTCCGGGCAGTGGAGAAAAACTGTTTTTT
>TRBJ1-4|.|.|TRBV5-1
CASSPWDAPNEKLFF
TGCGCCAGTAGCCCTTGGGACGCACCTAATGAAAAACTGTTTTTT
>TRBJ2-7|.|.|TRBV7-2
CASSLVPAEYEQYF
TGTGCCAGCAGCTTAGTCCCCGCGGAATACGAGCAGTACTTC
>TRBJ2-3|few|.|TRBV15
CATSRDQWGTLTDTQYF
TGTGCCACCAGCAGAGATCAGTGGGGGACCCTCACAGATACGCAGTATTTT
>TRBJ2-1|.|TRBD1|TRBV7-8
CASSFHRDRGNEQFF
TGTGCCAGCAGTTTTCACCGGGACAGGGGCAATGAGCAGTTCTTC
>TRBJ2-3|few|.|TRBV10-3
CAISESGLDTQYF
TGTGCCATCAGTGAGTCGGGTCTAGATACGCAGTATTTT
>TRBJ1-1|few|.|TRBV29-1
CSAREGRSTEAFF
TGCAGCGCCCGGGAGGGAAGAAGCACTGAAGCTTTCTTT
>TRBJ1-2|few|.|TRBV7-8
CASSFRPDYGYTF
TGTGCCAGCAGCTTCCGACCGGACTATGGCTACACCTTC
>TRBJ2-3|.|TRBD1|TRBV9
CASSVEGQGWTGTQYF
TGTGCCAGCAGCGTAGAAGGACAGGGCTGGACAGGAACGCAGTATTTT
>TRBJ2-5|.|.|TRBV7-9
CASSFVQGRETQYF
TGTGCCAGCAGCTTTGTGCAGGGGAGAGAGACCCAGTACTTC
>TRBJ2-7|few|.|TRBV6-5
CASSYPQTSWVSYEQYF
TGTGCCAGCAGTTACCCGCAGACTAGTTGGGTCTCCTACGAGCAGTACTTC
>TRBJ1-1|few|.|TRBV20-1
CSARDRSSLGTEAFF
TGCAGTGCTAGAGATCGCAGCTCCCTCGGCACTGAAGCTTTCTTT
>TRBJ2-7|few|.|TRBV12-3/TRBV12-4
CASTVRVEEQYF
TGTGCCAGCACCGTCCGGGTTGAAGAGCAGTACTTC
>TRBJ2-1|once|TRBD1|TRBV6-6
CASSRQGVYNGQFF
TGTGCCAGCAGTCGACAGGGGGTCTACAATGGGCAGTTCTTC
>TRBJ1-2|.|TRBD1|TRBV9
CASSVARTGNYGYTF
TGTGCCAGCAGCGTAGCAAGGACAGGGAACTATGGCTACACCTTC
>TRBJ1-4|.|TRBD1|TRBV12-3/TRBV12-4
CASRPGGTGSEKLFF
TGTGCCAGCAGACCAGGGGGGACAGGGAGCGAAAAACTGTTTTTT
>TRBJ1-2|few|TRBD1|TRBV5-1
CASSLGDRALVYGYTF
TGCGCCAGCAGCTTGGGCGACAGGGCCCTTGTCTATGGCTACACCTTC
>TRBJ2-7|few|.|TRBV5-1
CASSNPSLSREQYF
TGCGCCAGCAGTAATCCTAGCCTATCGCGCGAGCAGTACTTC
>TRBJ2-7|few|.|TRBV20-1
CSARTTGPHPYEQYF
TGCAGTGCTAGGACAACAGGCCCCCATCCCTACGAGCAGTACTTC
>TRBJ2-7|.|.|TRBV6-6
CASSSAYGGISEQYF
TGTGCCAGCAGCTCCGCCTATGGGGGCATCTCCGAGCAGTACTTC
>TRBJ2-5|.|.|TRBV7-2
CASSRSNEETQYF
TGTGCCAGCAGCCGTAGCAATGAGGAGACCCAGTACTTC
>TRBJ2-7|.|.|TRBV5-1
CASSPTFDEQYF
TGCGCCAGCAGCCCAACATTCGACGAGCAGTACTTC
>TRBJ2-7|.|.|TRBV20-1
CSADPAQGSEQYF
TGCAGTGCTGACCCCGCACAGGGCTCCGAGCAGTACTTC
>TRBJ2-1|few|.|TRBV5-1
CASSSQVGGENEQFF
TGCGCCAGCAGCTCCCAGGTAGGAGGGGAAAATGAGCAGTTCTTC
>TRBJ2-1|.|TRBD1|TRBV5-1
CASSPGQGKNEQFF
TGCGCCAGCAGCCCGGGACAGGGAAAAAATGAGCAGTTCTTC
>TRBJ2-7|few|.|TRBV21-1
CASSTAAYEQYF
TGTGCCAGCAGCACGGCGGCCTACGAGCAGTACTTC
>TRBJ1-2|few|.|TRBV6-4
CASSETGLARDGYTF
TGTGCCAGCAGCGAGACAGGCCTAGCACGGGATGGCTACACCTTC
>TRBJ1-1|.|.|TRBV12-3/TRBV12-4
CAGSSRAPGAAFF
TGTGCCGGCAGTTCCCGGGCCCCAGGGGCGGCTTTCTTT
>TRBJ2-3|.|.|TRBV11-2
CASREDTTDTQYF
TGTGCCAGCAGGGAGGACACGACAGATACGCAGTATTTT
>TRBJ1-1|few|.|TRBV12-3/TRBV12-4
CASSFLTDLLEAFF
TGTGCCAGCAGTTTTTTGACAGACTTACTCGAAGCTTTCTTT
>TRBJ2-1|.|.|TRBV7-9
CASSPPGHPKENEQFF
TGTGCCAGCAGCCCCCCGGGACACCCAAAAGAGAATGAGCAGTTCTTC
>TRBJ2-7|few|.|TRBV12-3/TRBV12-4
CASSGWGSSYEQYF
TGTGCCAGCAGTGGGTGGGGCAGCTCCTACGAGCAGTACTTC